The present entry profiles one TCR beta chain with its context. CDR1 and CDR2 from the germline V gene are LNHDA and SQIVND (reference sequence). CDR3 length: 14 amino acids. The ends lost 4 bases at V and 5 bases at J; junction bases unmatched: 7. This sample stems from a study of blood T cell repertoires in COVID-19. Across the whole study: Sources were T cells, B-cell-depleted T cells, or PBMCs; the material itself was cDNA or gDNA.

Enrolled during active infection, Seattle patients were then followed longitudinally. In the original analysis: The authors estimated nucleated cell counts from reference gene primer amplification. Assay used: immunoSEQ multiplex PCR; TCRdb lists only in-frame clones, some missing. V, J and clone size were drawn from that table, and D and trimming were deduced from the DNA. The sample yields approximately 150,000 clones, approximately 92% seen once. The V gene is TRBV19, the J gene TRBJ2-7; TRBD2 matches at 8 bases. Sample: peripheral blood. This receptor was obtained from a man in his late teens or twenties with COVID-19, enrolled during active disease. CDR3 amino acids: CASSKSGSRHEQYF. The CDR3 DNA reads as TGTGCCAGTAGTAAAAGCGGGAGTCGACACGAGCAGTACTTC.